One sample yielded the 25 T cell receptor beta chains listed below, sequenced in a study of T cell responses to AZD1222 COVID-19 vaccine (dated by TCRdb to the early 2020s). Receptor libraries were prepared by the immunoSEQ multiplex PCR assay. The table was pulled from immuneACCESS by TCRdb, which kept in-frame rearrangements only. Such tables lose some clones; where checked, under half of the loss comes from unresolved V genes, and the rest has no known cause. A total of around 170,000 clones appear in this sample, roughly 93% of them only once. Nearly 1% of the sample is held by the ten biggest clonotypes. The label giving this sample's time point can be read as: baseline before first vaccination. The sequences come from peripheral blood, collected on day 0 of AZD1222 vaccination. These receptors came from an adult in good health.

This clone showed up just once. The CDR3: CASSFKDRGSPLHF. The DNA of the CDR3 is TGTGCCAGCAGTTTTAAGGACAGGGGTTCACCCCTCCACTTT. V is TRBV28 and J is TRBJ1-6; 9 bases align to TRBD1. Germline loops: CDR1 MDHEN, CDR2 SYDVKM. The CDR3 is made up of 14 amino acids. V trimming: 3 bases; J trimming: 9 bases; junction bases outside the gene matches: 3.

The chain couples TRBV7-9 to TRBJ2-7; 7 bases line up with TRBD1. Looked up from germline, CDR1 is SEHNR and CDR2 is FQNEAQ (reference sequence). This CDR3 spans 14 amino acids. The V and J ends lost 5 bases and 0 bases, in that order; junction bases with no gene match: 4. The CDR3 sequence is CASSPGQYSYEQYF. The DNA for the CDR3 is TGTGCCAGCAGCCCGGGACAGTACTCCTACGAGCAGTACTTC.

This sequence joins TRBV12-3 or TRBV12-4 and TRBJ2-7, with D uncertain. This CDR3 contains 13 residues. V dropped 7 bases and J dropped 7 bases, with 17 bases sitting between them. CDR3 region: CASTQQSPVEQYF. The CDR3 nucleotides read TGTGCCAGCACTCAACAATCCCCCGTTGAGCAGTACTTC.

The V call is TRBV5-1, the J call TRBJ2-7; no reliable D call. V dropped 2 bases and J dropped 4 bases, with 13 bases sitting between them. This CDR3 comprises 14 residues. CDR1 and CDR2 (germline): SGHRS, YFSETQ. CDR3 DNA sequence: TGCGCCAGCAGCTTTAAGGTCTTCGGATACGAGCAGTACTTC. Translated: CASSFKVFGYEQYF.

This rearrangement joins TRBV9 to TRBJ1-6, with 10 bases aligning to TRBD1. This CDR3 is 16 amino acids long. The germline CDR1 and CDR2 sequences are SGDLS and YYNGEE. V shed 3 bases and J 7 bases; nucleotides not matched to a gene: 7. In nucleotides, the CDR3 is TGTGCCAGCAGCGCCTACGGACAGGGGGGGAATTCACCCCTCCACTTT. Its protein is CASSAYGQGGNSPLHF.

To note about this clone: One end of the junction fails to match germline, which may point to a read error. The chain employs TRBV19 and TRBJ1-1, with D unclear. CDR1 is LNHDA, CDR2 SQIVND, per germline (reference sequence). CDR3 length: 15 amino acids. CDR3 amino acids: CASLPGTIGNPEAFF. The CDR3 bases are TGTGCCAGTCTCCCTGGAACTATAGGGAACCCTGAAGCTTTCTTT.

The gene calls are TRBV27 and TRBJ2-1, with 8 bases fitting TRBD1. CDR1 and CDR2 (germline): MNHEY, SMNVEV (reference sequence). This CDR3 has 16 residues. The V gene end was trimmed by 6 bases and the J gene end by 3 bases; junction bases not matched to a gene: 10. In nucleotides, the CDR3 is TGTGCCAGCAGAATGAACAGGGGGGAGGTCTACAATGAGCAGTTCTTC. It codes for CASRMNRGEVYNEQFF.

The chain has TRBV18 and TRBJ1-4; 7 bases agree with TRBD1. V trimming: 4 bases; J trimming: 0 bases; junction bases outside the gene matches: 2. This CDR3 spans 15 amino acids. Per the germline V gene, CDR1 is KGHSH and CDR2 is LQKENI. CDR3 coding DNA: TGTGCCAGCTCACGTCAGGGGGCAACTAATGAAAAACTGTTTTTT. Residues: CASSRQGATNEKLFF.

The chain has TRBV28 and TRBJ2-7, with 7 bases lining up with TRBD1. J gave up 4 bases and V 8 bases, and 5 bases lay outside the gene matches. The CDR3 loop spans 12 amino acids. The V gene's germline CDR1 is MDHEN and CDR2 SYDVKM. The CDR3 DNA is TGTGCCAGCTCACAGGGGATTTACGAGCAGTACTTC. Protein: CASSQGIYEQYF.

The chain has TRBV10-3 and TRBJ2-7; D is unresolved. The CDR3 length is 15 residues. V was trimmed by 2 bases and J by 1 base, leaving 12 bases between them. Germline lookup yields CDR1 ENHRY and CDR2 SYGVKD. In DNA form, the CDR3 reads TGTGCCATCAGTGAGCCGACACGTCGTTCCTACGAGCAGTACTTC. Translation: CAISEPTRRSYEQYF.

The rearrangement joins TRBV29-1 to TRBJ2-1; the match to TRBD2 covers 9 bases. The junction had 11 bases not matched to a gene; V was cut back by 4 bases and J by 7 bases. Germline lookup yields CDR1 SQVTM and CDR2 ANQGSEA. The CDR3 is 15 amino acids. The CDR3 protein is CSVVEREAHWNEQFF. The CDR3, as DNA: TGCAGCGTTGTGGAGCGGGAGGCCCACTGGAATGAGCAGTTCTTC.

The J gene is TRBJ1-2, the V gene TRBV27; D remains ambiguous. The CDR3 runs 15 residues. Germline assignment: CDR1 MNHEY and CDR2 SMNVEV (reference sequence). Trimming took 6 bases from V and 5 from J, leaving 19 bases between them. The CDR3 nucleotides read TGTGCCAGCAGCATCTACCCGGACGGAGGTTATGGCTACACCTTC. Residues: CASSIYPDGGYGYTF.

This CDR3 reads CASSLGGGYEQYF. As DNA, the CDR3 is TGTGCCAGCAGCTTAGGCGGGGGGTACGAGCAGTACTTC. This chain uses TRBV11-1 with TRBJ2-7, with 8 nucleotides matching TRBD2. In germline, CDR1 is SGHAT, CDR2 FQDESV (reference sequence). The CDR3 contains 13 residues. V lost 1 base and J lost 4; bases outside the gene matches: 0.

The chain joins TRBV5-6 to TRBJ2-1; the D is unclear. Trimming pared 0 bases from V and 1 base from J, leaving 11 bases between. The CDR3 contains 16 residues. Germline V gene lookup returns CDR1 SGHDT and CDR2 YYEEEE. For the CDR3, the DNA is TGTGCCAGCAGCTTGGTCACAGCGACATCCTACAATGAGCAGTTCTTC. This translates into CASSLVTATSYNEQFF.

This chain connects TRBV7-3 to TRBJ2-3; maybe TRBD1 (6 bases). CDR1 is SGHTA and CDR2 is FQGTGA in the germline V gene. The CDR3 has 15 residues. The germline V and J ends were trimmed by 4 bases and 0 bases, with 11 bases remaining between them. CDR3 loop: CASSSTGQSTDTQYF. The CDR3 nucleotides are TGTGCCAGCAGCTCGACAGGCCAAAGCACAGATACGCAGTATTTT.

This chain links TRBV18 with TRBJ1-5, with D possibly being TRBD1 (5 bases). Germline CDR1 KGHSH, CDR2 LQKENI. The CDR3 runs 14 residues. The V gene lost 3 bases and the J gene lost 11 bases, with 17 bases spanning the gap. CDR3 sequence: CASSPLTAKEAQHF. The CDR3 region has the DNA TGTGCCAGCTCACCTTTGACAGCAAAGGAAGCCCAGCATTTT.

This chain uses TRBV2 with TRBJ1-4; no reliable D call. Trimming removed 7 bases at V and 8 bases at J, with 14 bases between. There are 13 residues in the CDR3. The germline gives CDR1 SNHLY, CDR2 FYNNEI. The CDR3 DNA follows: TGTGCCAGCATTTTAACCCCGGGGGAAAAACTGTTTTTT. Protein product: CASILTPGEKLFF.

This clone has only one observation. This rearrangement joins TRBV25-1 to TRBJ1-3; 7 nucleotides match TRBD1. Unmatched junction bases numbered 7, after V lost 9 bases and J lost 8 bases. The CDR3 length is 12 residues. Germline V gene sequence: CDR1 MGHDK, CDR2 SYGVNS. CDR3 DNA sequence: TGTGCCAGTAACAGGGGAGGAGACACCATATATTTT. Protein sequence: CASNRGGDTIYF. Drawing the rest from reference TRBV25-1 and TRBJ1-3, the complete variable domain is EADIYQTPRYLVIGTGKKITLECSQTMGHDKMYWYQQDPGMELHLIHYSYGVNSTEKGDLSSESTVSRIRTEHFPLTLESARPSHTSQYLCASNRGGDTIYFGEGSWLTVV.

This clone was seen just once. The CDR3 sequence is CASSRGAGRTEAFF. CDR3 nucleotide sequence: TGTGCCAGCAGCCGGGGAGCAGGGCGGACTGAAGCTTTCTTT. The chain is built from TRBV14 and TRBJ1-1, with a tentative D call TRBD1 (5 bases). The CDR3 loop spans 14 amino acids. The ends were cut back, 4 bases at V and 5 bases at J, with 14 bases in the middle. Germline lookup yields CDR1 SGHDN and CDR2 FVKESK.

CDR3 sequence (DNA): TGTGCCAGCTCCGGGACACCTGAAAAACTGTTTTTT. Protein product: CASSGTPEKLFF. The chain has TRBV2 and TRBJ1-4; perhaps TRBD1 as D (6 bases). CDR3 size: 12 residues. V lost 8 bases and J 7 bases, leaving 11 bases between the germline ends. The germline CDR1 and CDR2 sequences are SNHLY and FYNNEI.

The chain uses TRBV4-2 and TRBJ2-2; TRBD2 might be the D (5 bases). The V gene lost 4 bases and the J gene lost 0 bases, with 27 bases spanning the gap. Per germline, CDR1 LGHNA and CDR2 YNFKEQ. This CDR3 region has 21 residues. The CDR3 here is CASSPRDYSEWSYSNTGELFF. CDR3 sequence (DNA): TGTGCCAGCAGCCCCCGCGACTACAGCGAATGGTCATACTCGAACACCGGGGAGCTGTTTTTT.

This chain joins TRBV9 and TRBJ2-3; 13 bases match TRBD2. CDR1 and CDR2 from the germline V gene are SGDLS and YYNGEE. CDR3 length: 16 residues. After removal of 4 bases from V and 8 bases from J, the junction contained 10 bases not matched to a gene. As DNA, the CDR3 is TGTGCCAGCAGCCCCCATTCACTAGCGGGGGGGGTTACGCAGTATTTT. It codes for CASSPHSLAGGVTQYF.

The chain employs TRBV18 and TRBJ2-1, with 10 bases lining up with TRBD2. The CDR3 is 16 residues long. From germline, CDR1 is KGHSH and CDR2 LQKENI. With V trimmed by 3 bases and J by 0 bases, 2 bases remained unmatched. This chain's CDR3 is CASSPSGRTSYNEQFF. The CDR3 DNA reads as TGTGCCAGCTCACCTAGCGGGAGGACCTCCTACAATGAGCAGTTCTTC.

V and J are TRBV5-6 and TRBJ1-6, with TRBD1 matching 7 bases. Germline CDR1 and CDR2: SGHDT and YYEEEE. The CDR3 spans 14 residues. Trimming cost V 1 base and J 7 bases; bases outside gene matches: 2. CDR3 nucleotide sequence: TGTGCCAGCAGCTTGCAGGGGGTGAATTCACCCCTCCACTTT. Protein product: CASSLQGVNSPLHF.

J is TRBJ1-4 and V is TRBV29-1; weak D call: TRBD1 (5 bases). Trimming pared 6 bases from V and 8 bases from J, leaving 10 bases between. Germline values: CDR1 SQVTM, CDR2 ANQGSEA. The CDR3 is 11 amino acids. The CDR3 protein is CSVDSGEKLFF. The CDR3 nucleotides read TGCAGCGTCGACAGCGGCGAAAAACTGTTTTTT.